The 27 T cell receptor beta chains below come from one sample, sequenced in a study of blood T cell repertoires in COVID-19. TCRdb's copy holds only in-frame clones and misses some; the assay was immunoSEQ multiplex PCR. The sample lists about 98,000 clones, about 80% occurring once. The sample taken for sequencing was peripheral blood. The receptors come from a man between 60 and 75 years old with acute or convalescent COVID-19.

On this clone: Other DNA sequences within the sample encode an identical CDR3. This chain connects TRBV9 to TRBJ2-1; TRBD2 agrees at 8 bases. V trimming: 0 bases; J trimming: 3 bases; junction bases outside the gene matches: 2. Germline CDR1 SGDLS, CDR2 YYNGEE. The length of the CDR3 is 15 residues. CDR3 sequence: CASSVGTSGYNEQFF. The CDR3 bases are TGTGCCAGCAGCGTAGGAACTAGCGGCTACAATGAGCAGTTCTTC.

CDR3 protein: CASSGDSDSISYEQYF. The CDR3 DNA sequence: TGTGCCAGCAGTGGGGATTCGGACAGCATCTCCTACGAGCAGTACTTC. The rearrangement uses TRBV2 and TRBJ2-7, with TRBD1 as a possible D gene (6 bases). The V end was cut by 4 bases, the J end by 0 bases, with 16 bases between. The germline V gene encodes CDR1 SNHLY and CDR2 FYNNEI. The CDR3 sequence is 16 residues long.

The rearrangement uses TRBV19 and TRBJ1-5; D is possibly TRBD1 (5 bases). The CDR3 spans 14 residues. V lost 3 bases and J 3 bases, leaving 9 bases between the germline ends. Germline assignment: CDR1 LNHDA and CDR2 SQIVND (reference sequence). For the CDR3, the DNA is TGTGCCAGTAGTATGCGGGACCTCAATCAGCCCCAGCATTTT. It yields the protein CASSMRDLNQPQHF.

The chain has TRBV18 and TRBJ2-7, with TRBD1 matching 11 bases. From germline, CDR1 is KGHSH and CDR2 LQKENI. The trim removed 8 bases at V and 0 bases at J, leaving 6 bases unmatched. There are 15 residues in the CDR3. Here the CDR3 DNA reads TGTGCCAGCAAGTCCGGGACAGGGGGCTCCTACGAGCAGTACTTC. This translates into CASKSGTGGSYEQYF.

The V gene is TRBV7-8, the J gene TRBJ1-5; D may be TRBD1 (6 bases). Trimming left V 2 bases short and J 3 bases short, with 14 bases between. CDR3 length: 16 amino acids. CDR1 SGHVS and CDR2 FQNEAQ come from the germline V gene. CDR3 protein: CASSLSRQGNNQPQHF. As DNA, the CDR3 is TGTGCCAGCAGCTTATCCCGCCAGGGGAACAATCAGCCCCAGCATTTT.

This chain joins TRBV19 and TRBJ2-5, with 14 nucleotides matching TRBD2. CDR3 length: 15 residues. J was trimmed by 1 base and V by 7 bases; bases with no gene match: 2. CDR1 is LNHDA and CDR2 is SQIVND in the germline V gene (reference sequence). The DNA for the CDR3 is TGTGCCAGTACTGGACTAGCGGGGGGCCAAGAGACCCAGTACTTC. Protein sequence: CASTGLAGGQETQYF.

V usage is TRBV7-2 and J usage is TRBJ1-2; tentatively, D is TRBD1 (6 bases). CDR1 is SGHTA and CDR2 is FQGNSA in the germline V gene. Between the trimmed V and J ends, which lost 5 bases and 2 bases, there was a span of 15 bases. CDR3 length: 15 amino acids. The CDR3 is CASSPSGAGNYGYTF. The CDR3 region has the DNA TGTGCCAGCAGCCCCTCAGGGGCAGGCAACTATGGCTACACCTTC.

This clone showed up just a few times. The rearrangement uses TRBV2 and TRBJ1-2; perhaps TRBD1 as D (6 bases). V lost 2 bases, J lost 7 bases, and 11 bases lay in between. CDR3 size: 13 residues. Germline V gene sequence: CDR1 SNHLY, CDR2 FYNNEI. DNA for the CDR3: TGTGCCAGCAGTGAACGACCCAGGGGTGGCTACACCTTC. Translation: CASSERPRGGYTF.

The chain carries TRBV7-8 and TRBJ1-6; 7 nucleotides align to TRBD1. The CDR3 is made up of 14 amino acids. CDR1 is SGHVS, CDR2 FQNEAQ, per germline. Trimming took 6 bases from V and 7 from J; bases not matched to a gene: 6. This chain's CDR3 is CASSPGQLNSPLHF. The CDR3 DNA reads as TGTGCCAGCAGTCCGGGACAGCTAAATTCACCCCTCCACTTT. The full variable domain, in which reference TRBV7-8 and TRBJ1-6 provide the parts outside the CDR3, is GAGVSQSPRYKVAKRGQDVALRCDPISGHVSLFWYQQALGQGPEFLTYFQNEAQLDKSGLPSDRFFAERPEGSVSTLKIQRTQQEDSAVYLCASSPGQLNSPLHFGNGTRLTVT.

V usage is TRBV18 and J usage is TRBJ1-1, with 7 bases that match TRBD1. Germline CDR1 reads KGHSH; CDR2 reads LQKENI. The CDR3 covers 13 residues. With V trimmed by 6 bases and J by 5 bases, 6 bases remained unmatched. The CDR3 coding sequence is TGTGCCAGCTCGGGAACAGGGGAGACTGAAGCTTTCTTT. Protein: CASSGTGETEAFF.

This clone was detected a few times. V and J are TRBV30 and TRBJ1-2; D remains unclear. This CDR3 has 14 amino acids. Trimming left V 2 bases short and J 4 bases short, with 14 bases between. Looked up from germline, CDR1 is GTSNPN and CDR2 is SVGIG (reference sequence). In nucleotides, the CDR3 is TGTGCCTGGAGTTTCAGATTGTCGCTCTATGGCTACACCTTC. This sequence encodes CAWSFRLSLYGYTF.

The V call is TRBV6-5, the J call TRBJ1-1; 8 positions match TRBD1. V dropped 2 bases and J dropped 7; count of bases not matched to a gene: 6. The CDR3 consists of 14 residues. CDR1 and CDR2 (germline): MNHEY, SVGAGI. The CDR3, as DNA: TGTGCCAGCAGTTACCTTCAGGGGGCGAGTGAAGCTTTCTTT. Translation gives CASSYLQGASEAFF.

There are a few counts of this clone. The chain is built from TRBV2 and TRBJ1-5, with a weak D call TRBD1 (6 bases). The CDR3 has 15 residues. Trimming removed 6 bases from V and 1 base from J, with 13 bases in between. The germline gives CDR1 SNHLY, CDR2 FYNNEI. CDR3 coding DNA: TGTGCCAGCAGGCAGGGGACCACAAGCAATCAGCCCCAGCATTTT. It encodes CASRQGTTSNQPQHF. Full variable domain (missing parts from reference TRBV2 and TRBJ1-5): EPEVTQTPSHQVTQMGQEVILRCVPISNHLYFYWYRQILGQKVEFLVSFYNNEISEKSEIFDDQFSVERPDGSNFTLKIRSTKLEDSAMYFCASRQGTTSNQPQHFGDGTRLSIL.

This sequence joins TRBV6-2 or TRBV6-3 and TRBJ2-7, with 11 bases identical to TRBD1. Trimming removed 5 bases from V and 5 bases from J; junction bases left unmatched: 5. Germline V gene lookup returns CDR1 MNHEY and CDR2 SVGEGT. The CDR3 has 14 residues. The CDR3 region is CASSPGQGANEQYV. The CDR3 DNA sequence: TGTGCCAGCAGTCCAGGACAGGGGGCGAACGAGCAGTACGTC.

This chain joins TRBV9 and TRBJ2-1; TRBD2 might be the D (5 bases). This CDR3 contains 16 residues. The V end was cut by 0 bases, the J end by 2 bases, with 12 bases between. Per germline, CDR1 SGDLS and CDR2 YYNGEE. CDR3 sequence: CASSVEGSGAYNEQFF. Here the CDR3 DNA reads TGTGCCAGCAGCGTAGAAGGGAGCGGTGCCTACAATGAGCAGTTCTTC. Looking up the rest from reference TRBV9 and TRBJ2-1 gives the full variable domain: DSGVTQTPKHLITATGQRVTLRCSPRSGDLSVYWYQQSLDQGLQFLIQYYNGEERAKGNILERFSAQQFPDLHSELNLSSLELGDSALYFCASSVEGSGAYNEQFFGPGTRLTVL.

The genes are TRBV6-2 or TRBV6-3 and TRBJ2-4; weak D call: TRBD1 (5 bases). The ends were cut back, 5 bases at V and 0 bases at J, with 14 bases in the middle. This CDR3 contains 16 residues. Germline V gene data show CDR1 as MNHEY and CDR2 as SVGEGT. CDR3 nucleotides: TGTGCCAGCAGTCCCCCGCGACAGTCAGCCAAAAACATTCAGTACTTC. It yields the protein CASSPPRQSAKNIQYF.

The V and J genes are TRBV11-3 and TRBJ2-3; TRBD1 aligns across 8 bases. Germline assignment: CDR1 SGHNT and CDR2 YENEEA. The CDR3 runs 17 residues. The ends lost 4 bases at V and 0 bases at J; junction bases unmatched: 9. The CDR3 DNA reads TGTGCCAGCAGCTCCTGGACAGGGAAGGGTAGCACAGATACGCAGTATTTT. Translation: CASSSWTGKGSTDTQYF.

The V and J genes are TRBV6-5 and TRBJ1-1; the D gene is possibly TRBD1 (6 bases). Germline CDR1 reads MNHEY; CDR2 reads SVGAGI. The V end was cut by 6 bases, the J end by 5 bases, with 16 bases between. The length of the CDR3 is 14 residues. The CDR3 sequence: CASSTRGSETEAFF. The CDR3 DNA sequence: TGTGCCAGCAGCACCAGGGGCTCGGAAACTGAAGCTTTCTTT.

The chain employs TRBV6-5 and TRBJ1-3; D call uncertain. V lost 5 bases, J lost 4 bases, and 9 bases lay in between. The CDR3 extends over 13 amino acids. CDR1 is MNHEY, CDR2 SVGAGI, per germline. The CDR3 DNA follows: TGTGCCAGCAGTCAGGCCGGAGGAAACACCATATATTTT. Its protein is CASSQAGGNTIYF.

This rearrangement joins TRBV5-4 to TRBJ1-2, with 7 bases matching TRBD1. The CDR3 totals 14 residues. V was pared by 4 bases and J by 3 bases, with 6 bases of the junction left unmatched. The germline gives CDR1 SGHNT, CDR2 YYREEE (reference sequence). CDR3 bases: TGTGCCAGCAGCGGCCGGGACAGCTACTATGGCTACACCTTC. The encoded protein is CASSGRDSYYGYTF.

This chain links TRBV5-5 with TRBJ2-7, with D hard to call. The CDR3 loop spans 14 amino acids. The ends were cut back, 0 bases at V and 0 bases at J, with 7 bases in the middle. In germline, CDR1 is SGHKS, CDR2 YYEKEE (reference sequence). The CDR3 sequence is CASSLVPGSYEQYF. As DNA, the CDR3 is TGTGCCAGCAGCTTGGTCCCGGGCTCCTACGAGCAGTACTTC.

This clone was recorded only once. In DNA, the CDR3 is TGTGCCAGCAGTCGACTCGGGGAGCAGTTCTTC. Residues: CASSRLGEQFF. The gene calls are TRBV5-6 and TRBJ2-1; D is unresolved. CDR1 is SGHDT, CDR2 YYEEEE, per germline. Trimming stripped 5 bases from V and 10 bases from J, with 10 bases between. The CDR3 contains 11 residues.

The chain joins TRBV2 to TRBJ2-1; D may be TRBD2 (5 bases). The CDR3 has 15 residues. The germline V gene has CDR1 SNHLY and CDR2 FYNNEI. Trimming left V 2 bases short and J 0 bases short, with 8 bases between. The CDR3 sequence is CASSELADSYNEQFF. In nucleotides, the CDR3 is TGTGCCAGCAGTGAACTAGCAGACTCCTACAATGAGCAGTTCTTC.

This clone was seen many times. This sequence joins TRBV3-1 (or the pseudogene TRBV3-2) and TRBJ1-3; D uncertain. V lost 0 bases and J lost 1, with 10 bases in between. The CDR3 loop spans 16 amino acids. The germline V gene encodes CDR1 LGHDT and CDR2 YNNKEL (reference sequence). CDR3 loop: CASSQEYQSSGNTIYF. In DNA, the CDR3 is TGTGCCAGCAGCCAAGAATACCAGTCTTCTGGAAACACCATATATTTT.

The chain links TRBV21-1 to TRBJ1-3; the tabulated D call, TRBD1, remains unverified against the DNA. TRBV21-1 is a known pseudogene. CDR3 size: 13 residues. The CDR3 is CASDRSSGNTIYF. DNA of the CDR3: TGTGCCAGCGACAGGAGCTCTGGAAACACCATATATTTT.

This CDR3 is CSARSSYNSPLHF. In nucleotides, the CDR3 is TGCAGCGCAAGGAGCTCCTATAATTCACCCCTCCACTTT. The chain is built from TRBV29-1 and TRBJ1-6; no clear D gene. Germline CDR1 and CDR2: SQVTM and ANQGSEA. Trimming removed 7 bases at V and 0 bases at J, with 7 bases between. This CDR3 contains 13 residues. Drawing the rest from reference TRBV29-1 and TRBJ1-6, the complete variable domain is SAVISQKPSRDICQRGTSLTIQCQVDSQVTMMFWYRQQPGQSLTLIATANQGSEATYESGFVIDKFPISRPNLTFSTLTVSNMSPEDSSIYLCSARSSYNSPLHFGNGTRLTVT.

This clone was seen only once. V and J are TRBV14 and TRBJ2-7; tentative D call: TRBD1 (5 bases). Germline CDR1 SGHDN, CDR2 FVKESK. This CDR3 comprises 13 residues. V was trimmed by 5 bases and J by 6 bases, leaving 14 bases between them. DNA of the CDR3: TGTGCCAGCAGCAACAGGTTTACCGGCGAGCAGTACTTC. This sequence encodes CASSNRFTGEQYF. The variable domain in full, with the rest retrieved from reference TRBV14 and TRBJ2-7, is EAGVTQFPSHSVIEKGQTVTLRCDPISGHDNLYWYRRVMGKEIKFLLHFVKESKQDESGMPNNRFLAERTGGTYSTLKVQPAELEDSGVYFCASSNRFTGEQYFGPGTRLTVT.